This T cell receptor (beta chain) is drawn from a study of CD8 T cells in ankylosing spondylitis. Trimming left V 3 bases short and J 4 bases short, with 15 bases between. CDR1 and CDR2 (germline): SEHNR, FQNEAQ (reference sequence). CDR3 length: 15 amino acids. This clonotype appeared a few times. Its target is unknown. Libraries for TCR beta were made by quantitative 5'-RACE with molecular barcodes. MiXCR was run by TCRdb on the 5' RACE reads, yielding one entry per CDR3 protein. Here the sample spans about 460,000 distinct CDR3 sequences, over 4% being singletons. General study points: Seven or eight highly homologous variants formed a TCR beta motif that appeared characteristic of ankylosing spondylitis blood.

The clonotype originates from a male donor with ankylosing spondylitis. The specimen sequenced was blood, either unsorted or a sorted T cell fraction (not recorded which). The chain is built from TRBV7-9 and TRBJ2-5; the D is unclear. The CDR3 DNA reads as TGTGCCAGCAGCTTCTCGGGCAGTAAGAGAGAGACCCAGTACTTC. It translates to CASSFSGSKRETQYF.